A single sample is the source of the 17 T cell receptor beta chains below, sequenced in a study of blood T cell repertoires in COVID-19. Profiling relied on immunoSEQ multiplex PCR, and the TCRdb table lists in-frame clones only, not all of them. The sample lists some 100,000 clones, 88% seen once, with 4.8% in the top ten. Material for sequencing was peripheral blood. The receptors come from a woman of 80 years or more with active COVID-19.

The chain joins TRBV5-1 to TRBJ2-5; 14 nucleotides align to TRBD2. V trimming: 4 bases; J trimming: 5 bases; junction bases outside the gene matches: 4. CDR1 is SGHRS and CDR2 is YFSETQ in the germline V gene. The CDR3 covers 15 residues. CDR3 nucleotides: TGCGCCAGCAGCCCGGGACTAGCGGGAGAGGAGACCCAGTACTTC. Translation: CASSPGLAGEETQYF.

This rearrangement joins TRBV5-4 to TRBJ1-1; perhaps TRBD1 as D (5 bases). The V end was cut by 2 bases, the J end by 1 base, with 15 bases between. Germline CDR1 reads SGHNT; CDR2 reads YYREEE (reference sequence). This CDR3 has 16 amino acids. The CDR3 sequence is CASSLGGALGNTEAFF. DNA for the CDR3: TGTGCCAGCAGCTTAGGAGGGGCGTTGGGGAACACTGAAGCTTTCTTT. Looking up the rest from reference TRBV5-4 and TRBJ1-1 gives the full variable domain: ETGVTQSPTHLIKTRGQQVTLRCSSQSGHNTVSWYQQALGQGPQFIFQYYREEENGRGNFPPRFSGLQFPNYSSELNVNALELDDSALYLCASSLGGALGNTEAFFGQGTRLTVV.

The V and J genes are TRBV11-2 and TRBJ2-3, with 13 bases lining up with TRBD2. Germline loops: CDR1 SGHAT, CDR2 FQNNGV. V was pared by 5 bases and J by 0 bases, with 8 bases of the junction left unmatched. CDR3 length equals 18 residues. The CDR3 DNA sequence: TGTGCCAGCAGCCGTGGGACTAGCGGGATAGGTAGCACAGATACGCAGTATTTT. It yields the protein CASSRGTSGIGSTDTQYF.

This CDR3 is CASSPLSGANVLTF. Here the CDR3 DNA reads TGTGCCAGCTCACCTCTTTCTGGGGCCAACGTCCTGACTTTC. V usage is TRBV18 and J usage is TRBJ2-6; D gene unclear. This CDR3 region has 14 residues. V lost 3 bases to trimming and J lost 1 base, with 4 bases between them. From germline, CDR1 is KGHSH and CDR2 LQKENI.

The rearrangement joins TRBV18 to TRBJ1-2, with 9 bases identical to TRBD1. The CDR3 runs to 14 residues. Germline V gives CDR1 KGHSH, CDR2 LQKENI. The V gene end was trimmed by 6 bases and the J gene end by 2 bases; junction bases not matched to a gene: 4. The CDR3 DNA follows: TGTGCCAGCTCTCCCGGACAGGGGAACTATGGCTACACCTTC. It encodes CASSPGQGNYGYTF.

The chain couples TRBV28 to TRBJ2-5; D gene uncertain. The V end lost 3 bases, the J end lost 6 bases, and 11 bases lay between the germline ends. The CDR3 is 13 amino acids. From germline, CDR1 is MDHEN and CDR2 SYDVKM. The CDR3 region is CASSLSGLKTQYF. The CDR3 region has the DNA TGTGCCAGCAGTTTGTCTGGGCTGAAGACCCAGTACTTC.

The chain uses TRBV28 and TRBJ2-1; 7 nucleotides line up with TRBD2. The junction had 10 bases not matched to a gene; V was cut back by 4 bases and J by 7 bases. In germline, CDR1 is MDHEN, CDR2 SYDVKM. This CDR3 contains 15 residues. In DNA, the CDR3 is TGTGCCAGCAGTTCCCCTCGGGACTACCCGAATGAGCAGTTCTTC. Its translation: CASSSPRDYPNEQFF.

This clone was observed a few times. This chain joins TRBV6-2 or TRBV6-3 and TRBJ2-3; TRBD2 aligns across 9 bases. This CDR3 is built from 15 residues. V lost 5 bases, J lost 1 base, and 4 bases stayed unmatched. Looked up from germline, CDR1 is MNHEY and CDR2 is SVGEGT. CDR3 coding DNA: TGTGCCAGCAGTCAAGCGGGGGGACGCACAGATACGCAGTATTTT. Protein product: CASSQAGGRTDTQYF.

This clone has only one observation. J is TRBJ2-7 and V is TRBV24-1; 15 positions agree with TRBD2. Losses at the gene ends were 9 bases for V and 6 bases for J; bases not matched to a gene: 5. In germline, CDR1 is KGHDR, CDR2 SFDVKD. The CDR3 covers 14 residues. In DNA form, the CDR3 reads TGTGCCACCGAAGGGACTAGCGGGAGGAGCGAGCAGTACTTC. Protein product: CATEGTSGRSEQYF.

The CDR3 coding sequence is TGTGCCAGCAGTTCACAGGGTTTGAATTCACCCCTCCACTTT. Its translation is CASSSQGLNSPLHF. The rearrangement links TRBV27 to TRBJ1-6; maybe TRBD1 (6 bases). Per germline, CDR1 MNHEY and CDR2 SMNVEV (reference sequence). The CDR3 has 14 amino acids. The germline V and J ends were trimmed by 4 bases and 7 bases, with 11 bases remaining between them.

This rearrangement joins TRBV18 to TRBJ1-5; 7 positions match TRBD1. The junction had 3 bases not matched to a gene; V was cut back by 4 bases and J by 0 bases. The CDR3 is 15 residues long. Germline-derived CDR1 and CDR2 are KGHSH and LQKENI. CDR3 nucleotides: TGTGCCAGCTCACAGGGGACAGTTAGCAATCAGCCCCAGCATTTT. Translating it yields CASSQGTVSNQPQHF.

The V call is TRBV30, the J call TRBJ2-7; tentatively, D is TRBD2 (5 bases). Germline values: CDR1 GTSNPN, CDR2 SVGIG (reference sequence). The CDR3 length is 14 residues. Between the trimmed V and J ends, which lost 2 bases and 6 bases, there was a span of 17 bases. In nucleotides, the CDR3 is TGTGCCTGGAGTATACAGCGGTACTCGGGCGAGCAGTACTTC. Translation gives CAWSIQRYSGEQYF.

This chain joins TRBV28 and TRBJ1-4; no reliable D call. This CDR3 contains 15 residues. Germline values: CDR1 MDHEN, CDR2 SYDVKM. V shed 2 bases and J shed 2 bases, with 9 bases lying between them. The CDR3 reads CASSLEGLTNEKLFF. The DNA for the CDR3 is TGTGCCAGCAGTTTAGAGGGTTTGACTAATGAAAAACTGTTTTTT.

This clone was counted a single time. The chain recombines TRBV6-5 with TRBJ2-1, with TRBD1 matching over 10 bases. V gave up 7 bases and J gave up 9 bases; unmatched junction bases: 9. The CDR3 runs 14 residues. Germline V lookup: CDR1 MNHEY, CDR2 SVGAGI. CDR3 sequence: CASTRQGAVGEQFF. CDR3 sequence (DNA): TGTGCCAGCACCAGACAGGGGGCCGTCGGTGAGCAGTTCTTC.

This chain connects TRBV4-3 to TRBJ1-2; possibly TRBD1 for D (5 bases). V lost 3 bases and J lost 4, with 15 bases in between. The CDR3 runs 15 residues. In germline, CDR1 is LGHNA, CDR2 YSLEER. CDR3 protein: CASSQAGPQGYGYTF. The DNA for the CDR3 is TGCGCCAGCAGCCAGGCGGGGCCTCAAGGCTATGGCTACACCTTC.

This clone was picked up one time. CDR3 coding DNA: TGCGCCAGCAGCTTGCTACTAGCGGGCAGCACAGATACGCAGTATTTT. Translation: CASSLLLAGSTDTQYF. This chain links TRBV5-1 with TRBJ2-3; 9 bases match TRBD2. V shed 1 base, J shed 0 bases, and the junction held 3 bases outside the gene matches. CDR1 is SGHRS, CDR2 YFSETQ, per germline. CDR3 length equals 16 residues.

The chain uses TRBV5-1 and TRBJ2-7; D might be TRBD1 (5 bases). Germline CDR1 is SGHRS and CDR2 is YFSETQ. This CDR3 comprises 14 residues. V lost 4 bases and J 2 bases, leaving 13 bases between the germline ends. CDR3 nucleotides: TGCGCCAGCAGCGACTTAAAAGGGGCCTACGAGCAGTACTTC. This gives the protein CASSDLKGAYEQYF. Looking up the rest from reference TRBV5-1 and TRBJ2-7 gives the full variable domain: KAGVTQTPRYLIKTRGQQVTLSCSPISGHRSVSWYQQTPGQGLQFLFEYFSETQRNKGNFPGRFSGRQFSNSRSEMNVSTLELGDSALYLCASSDLKGAYEQYFGPGTRLTVT.